This TCR beta chain was captured in a study of T cells in Graves' hyperthyroidism and ophthalmopathy. Study background: Any treatment followed the collection of peripheral blood at initial diagnosis.

Among the patients, aged 18 to 65, hyperthyroidism was newly diagnosed and had lasted under 2 months. Amplified TCR beta CDR3 regions came from RNA transcripts. During a first-round RT-PCR of the TCR CDR3, the HTBI primer set was used. Each CDR3 protein gets one entry after TCRdb re-called the multiplex PCR reads with MiXCR. The sample lists about 130,000 distinct CDR3 sequences; roughly a fifth were seen once. In its sample, this clonotype was seen a few times. Between the trimmed V and J ends, which lost 2 bases and 1 base, there was a span of 15 bases. CDR1 DFQATT and CDR2 SNEGSKA come from the germline V gene (reference sequence). The CDR3 is made up of 17 amino acids.

The clonotype was recovered from a woman between 50 and 59 years old with Graves' hyperthyroidism that later progressed to Graves' ophthalmopathy. Material: blood. This chain links TRBV20-1 with TRBJ1-6; D is possibly TRBD1 (6 bases). The CDR3 sequence: CSARREGGASYNSPLHF. The DNA for the CDR3 is TGCAGTGCTAGAAGGGAGGGGGGCGCATCCTATAATTCACCCCTCCACTTT.